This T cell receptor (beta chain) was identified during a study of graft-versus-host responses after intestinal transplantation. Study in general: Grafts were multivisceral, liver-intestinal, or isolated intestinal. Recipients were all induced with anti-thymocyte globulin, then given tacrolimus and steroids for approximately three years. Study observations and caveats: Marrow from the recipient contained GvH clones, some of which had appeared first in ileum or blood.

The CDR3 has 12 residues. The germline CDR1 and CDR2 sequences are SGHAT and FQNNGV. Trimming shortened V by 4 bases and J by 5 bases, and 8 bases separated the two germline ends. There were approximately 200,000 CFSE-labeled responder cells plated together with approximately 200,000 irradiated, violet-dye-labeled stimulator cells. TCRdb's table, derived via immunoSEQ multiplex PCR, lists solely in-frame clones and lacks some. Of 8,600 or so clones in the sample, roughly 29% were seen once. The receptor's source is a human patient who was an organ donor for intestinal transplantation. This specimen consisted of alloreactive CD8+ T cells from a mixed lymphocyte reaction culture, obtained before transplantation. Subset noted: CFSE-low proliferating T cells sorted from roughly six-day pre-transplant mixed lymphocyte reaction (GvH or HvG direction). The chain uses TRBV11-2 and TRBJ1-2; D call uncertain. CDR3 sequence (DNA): TGTGCCAGCAGCTCAATAGGGTATGGCTACACCTTC. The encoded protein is CASSSIGYGYTF. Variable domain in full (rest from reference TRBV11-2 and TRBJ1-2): EAGVAQSPRYKIIEKRQSVAFWCNPISGHATLYWYQQILGQGPKLLIQFQNNGVVDDSQLPKDRFSAERLKGVDSTLKIQPAKLEDSAVYLCASSSIGYGYTFGSGTRLTVV.